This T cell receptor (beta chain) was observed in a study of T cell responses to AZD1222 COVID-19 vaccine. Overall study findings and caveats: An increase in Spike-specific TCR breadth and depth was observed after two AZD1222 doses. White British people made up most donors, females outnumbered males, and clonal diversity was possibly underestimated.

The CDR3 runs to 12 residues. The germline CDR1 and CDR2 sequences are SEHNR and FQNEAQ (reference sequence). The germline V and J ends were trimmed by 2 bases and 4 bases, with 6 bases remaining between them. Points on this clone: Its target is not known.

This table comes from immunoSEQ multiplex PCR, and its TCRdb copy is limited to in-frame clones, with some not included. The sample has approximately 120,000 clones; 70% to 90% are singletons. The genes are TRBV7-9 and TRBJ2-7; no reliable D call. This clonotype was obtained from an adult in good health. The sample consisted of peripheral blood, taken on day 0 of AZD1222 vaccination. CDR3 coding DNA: TGTGCCAGCAGCTTATCCGGGTACGAGCAGTACTTC. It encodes CASSLSGYEQYF.